One and the same sample provided the 5 T cell receptor beta chains below, sequenced in a study of chemoradiotherapy in HPV16-positive cancers. TCRdb keeps only in-frame clones here, not all; method: immunoSEQ multiplex PCR. Among some 12,000 clones, about four fifths were seen once, and the ten largest hold 1.1%. Sample acquisition took place from a patient who underwent chemoradiotherapy. The receptors shown here come from a human donor with HPV-associated anogenital cancer.

J is TRBJ1-2 and V is TRBV5-1, with D maybe TRBD1 (6 bases). The CDR3 extends over 15 amino acids. Deletions cut 5 bases from V and 2 bases from J, with 16 bases between. Germline V gives CDR1 SGHRS, CDR2 YFSETQ. CDR3 coding DNA: TGCGCCAGCAGTCCTGGGATTACAGGGAACTATGGCTACACCTTC. Residues: CASSPGITGNYGYTF.

The chain carries TRBV7-2 and TRBJ2-7, with TRBD1 as a possible D gene (7 bases). V was shortened by 4 bases and J by 2 bases, with 15 bases between the two germline ends. This CDR3 comprises 15 residues. Germline CDR1 and CDR2: SGHTA and FQGNSA. The CDR3 nucleotides are TGTGCCAGCAGCTCGGTAACAGGGGAGGCCTACGAGCAGTACTTC. Translation gives CASSSVTGEAYEQYF.

The chain uses TRBV19 and TRBJ1-5, with unresolved D. Germline values: CDR1 LNHDA, CDR2 SQIVND (reference sequence). The V and J ends lost 6 bases and 0 bases respectively, with 3 bases between them. The CDR3 has 12 residues. The CDR3 coding sequence is TGTGCCAGTAGATATAGCAATCAGCCCCAGCATTTT. Amino acid sequence: CASRYSNQPQHF.

This chain connects TRBV18 to TRBJ2-7; 10 nucleotides align to TRBD1. The CDR3 runs to 15 residues. The V and J ends lost 3 bases and 0 bases, in that order; junction bases with no gene match: 2. Germline lookup yields CDR1 KGHSH and CDR2 LQKENI. The CDR3 DNA sequence: TGTGCCAGCTCACCGGGACAGGGGAGCTCCTACGAGCAGTACTTC. The encoded protein is CASSPGQGSSYEQYF.

This chain uses TRBV5-6 with TRBJ2-2, with D possibly TRBD1 on 6 matching bases. V was trimmed by 2 bases and J by 4 bases, leaving 15 bases between them. The length of the CDR3 is 16 residues. The germline gives CDR1 SGHDT, CDR2 YYEEEE. The CDR3 nucleotides read TGTGCCAGCAGCTTTCGGTCAGGGGTCCTCACCGGGGAGCTGTTTTTT. This gives the protein CASSFRSGVLTGELFF.